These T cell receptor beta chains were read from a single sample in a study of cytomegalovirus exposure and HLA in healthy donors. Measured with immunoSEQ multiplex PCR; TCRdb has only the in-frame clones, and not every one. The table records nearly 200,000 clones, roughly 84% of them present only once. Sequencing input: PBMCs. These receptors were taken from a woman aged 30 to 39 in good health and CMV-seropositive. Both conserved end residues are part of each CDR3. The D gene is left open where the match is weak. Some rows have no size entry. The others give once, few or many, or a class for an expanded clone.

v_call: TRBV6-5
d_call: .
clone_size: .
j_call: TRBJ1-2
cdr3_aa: CASSRGGQDYTF
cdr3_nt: TGTGCCAGCAGCCGAGGCGGGCAAGACTACACCTTC

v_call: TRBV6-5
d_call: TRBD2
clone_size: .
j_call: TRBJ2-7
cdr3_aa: CASRSLAGATYEQYF
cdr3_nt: TGTGCCAGCAGGTCCCTAGCGGGAGCGACCTACGAGCAGTACTTC

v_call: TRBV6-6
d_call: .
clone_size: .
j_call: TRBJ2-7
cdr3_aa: CASSNAGYEQYF
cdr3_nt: TGTGCCAGCAGTAACGCGGGGTACGAGCAGTACTTC

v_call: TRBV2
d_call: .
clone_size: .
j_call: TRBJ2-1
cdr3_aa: CASSDPGTFYNEQFF
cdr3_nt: TGTGCCAGCAGTGACCCCGGGACTTTTTACAATGAGCAGTTCTTC

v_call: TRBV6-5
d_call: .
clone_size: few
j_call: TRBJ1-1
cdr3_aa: CASSYSAASTEAFF
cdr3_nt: TGTGCCAGCAGTTACTCGGCGGCCAGCACTGAAGCTTTCTTT

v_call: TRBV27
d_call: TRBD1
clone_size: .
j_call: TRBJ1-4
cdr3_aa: CASSFLSTGGGEKLFF
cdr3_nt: TGTGCCAGCAGTTTTCTCTCTACAGGGGGAGGGGAAAAACTGTTTTTT

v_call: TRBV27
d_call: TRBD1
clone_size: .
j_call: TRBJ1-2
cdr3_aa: CASSRQGWHGYTF
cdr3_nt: TGTGCCAGCAGTCGACAGGGGTGGCATGGCTACACCTTC

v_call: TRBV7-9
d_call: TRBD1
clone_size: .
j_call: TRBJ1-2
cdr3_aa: CASSFRYDREAYGYTF
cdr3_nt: TGTGCCAGCAGCTTCCGTTACGACAGGGAGGCTTATGGCTACACCTTC

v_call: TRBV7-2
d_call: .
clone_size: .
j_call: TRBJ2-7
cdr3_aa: CASSLASSSYEQYF
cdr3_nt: TGTGCCAGCAGCTTGGCATCCAGCTCCTACGAGCAGTACTTC

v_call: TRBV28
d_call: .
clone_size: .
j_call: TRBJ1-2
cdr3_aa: CASSFLFYGYTF
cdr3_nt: TGTGCCAGCAGTTTTCTGTTCTATGGCTACACCTTC

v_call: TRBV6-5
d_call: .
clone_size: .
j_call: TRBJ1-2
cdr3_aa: CASSSPGSGYGYTF
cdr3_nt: TGTGCCAGCAGTTCGCCAGGGTCGGGCTATGGCTACACCTTC

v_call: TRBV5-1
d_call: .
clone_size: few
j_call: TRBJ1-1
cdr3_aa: CASSSGVGNTEAFF
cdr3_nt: TGCGCCAGCAGCTCCGGGGTAGGGAACACTGAAGCTTTCTTT

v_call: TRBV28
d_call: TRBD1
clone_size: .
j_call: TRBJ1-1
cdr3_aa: CASDDRGQPDAEAFF
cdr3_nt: TGTGCCAGCGACGATAGGGGACAGCCGGACGCTGAAGCTTTCTTT